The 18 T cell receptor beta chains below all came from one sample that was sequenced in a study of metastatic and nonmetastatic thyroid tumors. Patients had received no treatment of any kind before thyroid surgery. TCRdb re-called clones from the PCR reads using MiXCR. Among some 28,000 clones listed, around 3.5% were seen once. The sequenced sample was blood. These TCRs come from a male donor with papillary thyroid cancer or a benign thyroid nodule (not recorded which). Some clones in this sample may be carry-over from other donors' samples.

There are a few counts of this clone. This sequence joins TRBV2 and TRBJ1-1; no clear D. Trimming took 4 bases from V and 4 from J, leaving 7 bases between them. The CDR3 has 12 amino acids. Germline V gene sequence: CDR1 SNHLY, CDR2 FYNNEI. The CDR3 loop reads CASSGSGTEAFF. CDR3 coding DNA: TGTGCCAGCAGTGGGTCGGGCACTGAAGCTTTCTTT.

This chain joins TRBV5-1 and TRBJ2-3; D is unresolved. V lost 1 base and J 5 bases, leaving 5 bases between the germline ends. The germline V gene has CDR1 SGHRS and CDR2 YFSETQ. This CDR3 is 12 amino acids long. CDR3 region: CASSLNRDTQYF. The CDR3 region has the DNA TGCGCCAGCAGCTTGAATAGAGATACGCAGTATTTT. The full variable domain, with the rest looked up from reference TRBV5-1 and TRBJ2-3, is KAGVTQTPRYLIKTRGQQVTLSCSPISGHRSVSWYQQTPGQGLQFLFEYFSETQRNKGNFPGRFSGRQFSNSRSEMNVSTLELGDSALYLCASSLNRDTQYFGPGTRLTVL.

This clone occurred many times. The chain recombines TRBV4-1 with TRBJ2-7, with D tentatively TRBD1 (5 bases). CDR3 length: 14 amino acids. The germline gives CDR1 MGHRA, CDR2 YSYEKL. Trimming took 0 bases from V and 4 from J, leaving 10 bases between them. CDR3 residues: CASSQEARGYEQYF. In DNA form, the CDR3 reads TGCGCCAGCAGCCAAGAAGCTAGGGGATACGAGCAGTACTTC.

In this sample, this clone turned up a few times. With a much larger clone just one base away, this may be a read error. The CDR3 is CASSSCHGELFF. CDR3 nucleotide sequence: TGCGCCAGCAGTTCATGTCACGGGGAGCTGTTTTTT. V usage is TRBV10-1 and J usage is TRBJ2-2, with D uncertain. CDR1 is WNHNN, CDR2 SYGVQD, per germline (reference sequence). The CDR3 is 12 residues long. The ends were cut back, 5 bases at V and 7 bases at J, with 8 bases in the middle.

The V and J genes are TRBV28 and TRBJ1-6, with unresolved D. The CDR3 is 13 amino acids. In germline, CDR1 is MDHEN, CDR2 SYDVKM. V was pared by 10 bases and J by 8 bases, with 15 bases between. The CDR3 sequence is CAISPQRDSPLHF. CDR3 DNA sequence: TGTGCCATCAGCCCGCAGAGGGATTCACCCCTCCACTTT.

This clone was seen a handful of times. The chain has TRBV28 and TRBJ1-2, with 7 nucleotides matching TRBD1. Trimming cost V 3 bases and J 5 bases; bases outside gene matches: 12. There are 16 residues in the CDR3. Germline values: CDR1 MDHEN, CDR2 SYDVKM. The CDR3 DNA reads TGTGCCAGCAGTTTTGAACCTCGGGACAGCTATTATGGCTACACCTTC. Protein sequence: CASSFEPRDSYYGYTF.

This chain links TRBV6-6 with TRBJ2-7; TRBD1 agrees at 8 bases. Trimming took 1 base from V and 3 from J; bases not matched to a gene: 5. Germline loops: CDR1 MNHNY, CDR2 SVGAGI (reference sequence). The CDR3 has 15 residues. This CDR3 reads CASSYLGQESYEQYF. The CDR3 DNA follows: TGTGCCAGCAGTTACTTGGGACAGGAAAGCTACGAGCAGTACTTC.

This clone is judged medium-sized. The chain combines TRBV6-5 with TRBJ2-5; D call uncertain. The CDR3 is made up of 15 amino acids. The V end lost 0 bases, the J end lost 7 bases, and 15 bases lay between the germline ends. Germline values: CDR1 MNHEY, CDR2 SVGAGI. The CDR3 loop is CASSYSVLVEGTQYF. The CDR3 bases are TGTGCCAGCAGTTACTCGGTCCTAGTGGAAGGGACCCAGTACTTC.

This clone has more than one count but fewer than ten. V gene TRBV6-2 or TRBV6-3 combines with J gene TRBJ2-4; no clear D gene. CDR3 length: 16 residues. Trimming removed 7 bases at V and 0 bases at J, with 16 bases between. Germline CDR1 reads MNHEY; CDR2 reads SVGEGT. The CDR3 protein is CASTQENSIAKNIQYF. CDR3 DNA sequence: TGTGCCAGCACCCAAGAAAACTCAATAGCCAAAAACATTCAGTACTTC.

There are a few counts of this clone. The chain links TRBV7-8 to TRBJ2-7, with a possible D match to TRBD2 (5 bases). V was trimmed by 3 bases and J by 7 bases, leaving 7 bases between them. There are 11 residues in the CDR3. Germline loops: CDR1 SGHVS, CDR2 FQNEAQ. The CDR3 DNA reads TGTGCCAGCAGCTTTGCGGGTGAGCAGTACTTC. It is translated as CASSFAGEQYF.

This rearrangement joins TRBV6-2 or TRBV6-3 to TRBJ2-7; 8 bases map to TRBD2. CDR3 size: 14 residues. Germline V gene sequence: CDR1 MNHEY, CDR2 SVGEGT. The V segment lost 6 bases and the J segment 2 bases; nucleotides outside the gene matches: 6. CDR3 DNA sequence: TGTGCCAGCAGCTCAGGCGGGGGGCCCTACGAGCAGTACTTC. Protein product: CASSSGGGPYEQYF.

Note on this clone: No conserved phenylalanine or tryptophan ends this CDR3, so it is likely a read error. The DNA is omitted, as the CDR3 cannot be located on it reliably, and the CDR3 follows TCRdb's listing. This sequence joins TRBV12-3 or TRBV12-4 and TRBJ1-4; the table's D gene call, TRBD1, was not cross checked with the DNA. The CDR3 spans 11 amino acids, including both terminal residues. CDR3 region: CASISRGELYL.

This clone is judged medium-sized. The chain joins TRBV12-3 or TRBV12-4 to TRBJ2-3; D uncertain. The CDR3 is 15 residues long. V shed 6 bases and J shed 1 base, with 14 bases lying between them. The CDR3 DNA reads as TGTGCCAGCAGCCGGAGATTCAGCGGCACAGATACGCAGTATTTT. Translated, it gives CASSRRFSGTDTQYF.

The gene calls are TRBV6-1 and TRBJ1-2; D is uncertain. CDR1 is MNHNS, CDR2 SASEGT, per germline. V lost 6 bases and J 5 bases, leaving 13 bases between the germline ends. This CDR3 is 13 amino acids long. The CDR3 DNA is TGTGCCAGCAGGGTGGGCTCGGGGTATGGCTACACCTTC. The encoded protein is CASRVGSGYGYTF.

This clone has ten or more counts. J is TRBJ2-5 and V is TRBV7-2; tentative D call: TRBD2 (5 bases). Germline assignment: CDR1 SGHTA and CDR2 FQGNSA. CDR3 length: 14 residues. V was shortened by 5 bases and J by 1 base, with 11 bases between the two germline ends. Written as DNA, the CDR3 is TGTGCCAGCAGCCAAAGCGGATTCCAAGAGACCCAGTACTTC. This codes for CASSQSGFQETQYF.

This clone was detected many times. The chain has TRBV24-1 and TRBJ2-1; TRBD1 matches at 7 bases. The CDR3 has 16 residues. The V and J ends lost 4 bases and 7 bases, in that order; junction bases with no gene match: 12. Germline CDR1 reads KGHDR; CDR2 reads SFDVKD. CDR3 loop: CATSDLTGDVGNEQFF. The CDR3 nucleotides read TGTGCCACCAGTGACCTTACAGGGGATGTTGGTAATGAGCAGTTCTTC.

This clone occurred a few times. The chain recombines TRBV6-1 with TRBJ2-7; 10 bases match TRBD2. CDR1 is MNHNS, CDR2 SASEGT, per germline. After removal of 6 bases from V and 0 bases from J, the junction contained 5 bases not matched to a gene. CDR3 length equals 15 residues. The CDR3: CASRQLAGGSYEQYF. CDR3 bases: TGTGCCAGCAGGCAATTAGCGGGAGGCTCCTACGAGCAGTACTTC.

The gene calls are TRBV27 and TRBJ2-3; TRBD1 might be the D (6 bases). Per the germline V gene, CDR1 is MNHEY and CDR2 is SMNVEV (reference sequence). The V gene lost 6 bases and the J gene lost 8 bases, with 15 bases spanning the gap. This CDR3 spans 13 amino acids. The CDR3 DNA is TGTGCCAGCAGGGGGTGGGGGCAGCTTACGCAGTATTTT. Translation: CASRGWGQLTQYF.